The 6 T cell receptor beta chains in this list originate from one sample, sequenced in a study of CD8 T cells in ankylosing spondylitis. TCRdb re-called the 5' RACE reads through MiXCR, storing one row per CDR3 protein. The sample lists around 300,000 distinct CDR3 sequences, around 10% occurring once. The specimen sequenced was blood, either unsorted or a sorted T cell fraction (not recorded which). Every receptor here comes from a female donor with ankylosing spondylitis or in good health (not recorded which).

This clonotype was picked up many times. This chain uses TRBV28 with TRBJ1-6, with D unclear. V was cut by 6 bases and J by 4 bases, with 7 bases left in between. Germline CDR1 is MDHEN and CDR2 is SYDVKM. The CDR3 is 13 residues long. The DNA for the CDR3 is TGTGCCAGCAGGGAGGGATATAATTCACCCCTCCACTTT. Protein product: CASREGYNSPLHF.

The sample holds many counts of this clonotype. This rearrangement joins TRBV7-2 to TRBJ2-7, with 7 bases that match TRBD1. Germline V CDR1 and CDR2: SGHTA, FQGNSA. Losses at the gene ends were 5 bases for V and 3 bases for J; bases not matched to a gene: 10. The CDR3 contains 15 residues. The CDR3 nucleotides read TGTGCCAGCAGCGAAGGAGGACAGGTAATCTACGAGCAGTACTTC. It is translated as CASSEGGQVIYEQYF.

The table lists this clonotype with many counts. The chain employs TRBV20-1 and TRBJ1-2; D is perhaps TRBD1 (5 bases). The CDR3 spans 13 residues. The V gene's germline CDR1 is DFQATT and CDR2 SNEGSKA (reference sequence). V was trimmed by 0 bases and J by 4 bases, leaving 9 bases between them. CDR3 bases: TGCAGTGCTAGAGATCCCGGGACCTATGGCTACACCTTC. It codes for CSARDPGTYGYTF.

The sample holds many counts of this clonotype. The rearrangement uses TRBV4-1 and TRBJ1-5; D not resolved. The CDR3 loop spans 15 amino acids. Germline-derived CDR1 and CDR2 are MGHRA and YSYEKL. V was clipped by 4 bases and J by 4 bases, with 14 bases between them. The CDR3 DNA follows: TGCGCCAGCAGCCCCGGCCCCGGGATAAATCAGCCCCAGCATTTT. Translating it yields CASSPGPGINQPQHF.

In this sample, this clonotype turned up many times. V gene TRBV5-1 combines with J gene TRBJ2-1, with 7 bases identical to TRBD2. With V trimmed by 1 base and J by 4 bases, 8 bases remained unmatched. The CDR3 runs to 16 residues. Germline CDR1 SGHRS, CDR2 YFSETQ. This CDR3 is CASSLRRAGEYNEQFF. CDR3 DNA sequence: TGCGCCAGCAGCTTGAGAAGGGCGGGAGAATACAATGAGCAGTTCTTC.

This clonotype has ten or more counts. The J gene is TRBJ2-4, the V gene TRBV7-9; D remains ambiguous. Between the trimmed V and J ends, which lost 5 bases and 11 bases, there was a span of 16 bases. Per germline, CDR1 SEHNR and CDR2 FQNEAQ (reference sequence). The CDR3 is 13 residues long. The CDR3 nucleotides read TGTGCCAGCAGCCCAAGGGCAGGCTTTCTTCAGTACTTC. Translation gives CASSPRAGFLQYF.